This TCR beta chain derives from a study of blood T cell repertoires in COVID-19. The trim removed 6 bases at V and 4 bases at J, leaving 7 bases unmatched. Looked up from germline, CDR1 is ENHRY and CDR2 is SYGVKD. The CDR3 covers 14 residues. Per the study methods: Cell counts per sample came from amplifying reference gene primers. Clones were sequenced by immunoSEQ multiplex PCR, and TCRdb holds only the in-frame ones, with some missing. V and J calls and clone size are given by that table; D and trimming were obtained from the DNA. The data contain about 480,000 clones, roughly 90% of them singletons. The study drew participants aged about 18 to 89 years from 20 to 30 US areas. Cohorts were based on clinical histories the participants reported.

The source of this sequence is a woman between 40 and 55 years old who had recovered from COVID-19. What was sequenced was PBMCs or T cells enriched from blood (not recorded which). This rearrangement joins TRBV10-3 to TRBJ1-1; TRBD1 aligns across 8 bases. CDR3 protein: CAIRQGDFGTEAFF. The CDR3 nucleotides are TGTGCCATCAGACAGGGGGACTTCGGCACTGAAGCTTTCTTT.